This TCR beta chain was obtained from a study of T-cell reconstitution after alpha-beta-depleted transplantation in children (dated by TCRdb to 2016 to 2018). Background for the entire study: T-cell immune reconstitution after TCRalphabeta/CD19-depleted allogeneic hematopoietic cell transplantation in children was quantitatively tracked in the study by means of TCR repertoire profiling.

The treatment or condition label on this specimen signifies: allogeneic hematopoietic cell transplantation with graft depleted of TCRalphabeta T cells and CD19 B cells. The children who served as transplant recipients had been given grafts of TCRalphabeta/CD19-depleted allogeneic hematopoietic cells. The investigation overall reported the following: Hyperexpanded clone frequencies declined over subsequent months; after one year, T-cell counts and TCRbeta diversity were mostly attributed to newly produced T cells. In some patients, high TCRbeta diversity at day 60 was attributed to recipient T cells and intrathymic progenitors that had survived conditioning. Apparently early alphabetaT-cell count recovery about two months after transplant reportedly relied on only several hundred rapidly expanded clones derived from non-depleted graft cells.

Libraries were constructed by PCR. The sequencer was an Illumina HiSeq 2500. TCR libraries were prepared with molecular barcoding, using unique molecular identifiers to normalize TCRbeta repertoire quantification. Using fastp at Q25 and MiXCR, TCRdb reprocessed the public reads and kept productive beta chains. Duplicate CDR3 protein sequences are folded into a single record with the most common DNA and genes. In all, the sample holds about 980,000 distinct CDR3 sequences, and about 29% of those were seen once. Clones ranked in the top ten supply over 25% of the sample. CDR1 and CDR2 are drawn from the germline V gene (reference sequence): SEHNR, FQNEAQ. A distance of 11 bases separates the germline ends of V and J, which lose 8 bases and 0 bases respectively. The CDR3 contains 15 residues, cysteine and phenylalanine counted. The read is trimmed to its CDR3 DNA, 45 bases read in frame from base 1. Worth noting for this clonotype: It lacks a known antigen. There are no base qualities to consult, and no much larger clone falls within one base.

This receptor was taken from a boy younger than two who had a stem cell transplant for SCID, so the T cells may come from the graft donor. The chain is assembled from TRBV7-9 and TRBJ1-6; TRBD1 is a weak D gene call, 5 bases matching. Sequencing used PBMCs, mostly from graft donor cells, obtained 360 days after TCRalphabeta/CD19-depleted stem cell transplant. The DNA sequence follows: TGTGCCAGCGGGGGGGAGAGCTCCTATAATTCACCCCTCCACTTT. It is translated as CASGGESSYNSPLHF.